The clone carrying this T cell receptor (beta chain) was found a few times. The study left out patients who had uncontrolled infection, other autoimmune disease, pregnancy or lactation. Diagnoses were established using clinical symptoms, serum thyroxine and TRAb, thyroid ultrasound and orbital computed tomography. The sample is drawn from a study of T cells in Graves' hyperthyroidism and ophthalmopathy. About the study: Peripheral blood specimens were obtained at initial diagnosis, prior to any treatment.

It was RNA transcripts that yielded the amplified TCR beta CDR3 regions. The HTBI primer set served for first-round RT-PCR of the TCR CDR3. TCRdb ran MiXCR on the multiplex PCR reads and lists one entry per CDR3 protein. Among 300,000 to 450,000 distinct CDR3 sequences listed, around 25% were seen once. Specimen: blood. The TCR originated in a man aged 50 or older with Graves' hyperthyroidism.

The CDR3 sequence is CASSFSGGRIYEQYF. Written as DNA, the CDR3 is TGTGCCAGCAGTTTTTCGGGCGGGAGGATCTACGAGCAGTACTTC. The rearrangement uses TRBV28 and TRBJ2-7, with 8 bases aligning to TRBD2. V shed 3 bases and J 3 bases; nucleotides not matched to a gene: 7. This CDR3 region has 15 residues. In germline, CDR1 is MDHEN, CDR2 SYDVKM.